This is a list of T cell receptor beta chains from one sample in a study of blood T cell repertoires in COVID-19. Method: immunoSEQ multiplex PCR; TCRdb's copy keeps in-frame clones and lacks some. The table lists 150,000 to 200,000 clones, more than 75% of them singletons. The specimen was PBMCs or T cells enriched from blood (not recorded which). These receptors came from a man between 60 and 75 years old who had been exposed to COVID-19. Each CDR3 is given with its conserved first and last residue. A D gene is named only where the DNA matches it firmly. Some rows mark clone size as missing; the rest say once, few, many or name a class of expanded clone.

j_gene | abundance | d_gene | v_gene | CDR3nt | CDR3aa
TRBJ1-3 | NA | NA | TRBV6-5 | TGTGCCAGCAGCCTAGGGGGCTCTGGAAACACCATATATTTT | CASSLGGSGNTIYF
TRBJ2-7 | few | NA | TRBV3-1/TRBV3-2 | TGTGCCAGCAGCCAAGGCGGGGTCACAGACCTGCACTACGAGCAGTACTTC | CASSQGGVTDLHYEQYF
TRBJ2-5 | NA | NA | TRBV27 | TGTGCCAGCAGCCCAGGATGGGGCGAGACCCAGTACTTC | CASSPGWGETQYF
TRBJ1-4 | NA | TRBD1 | TRBV4-2 | TGTGCCAGCAGCCAAGATAGAGGACAGGGCAATGAAAAACTGTTTTTT | CASSQDRGQGNEKLFF
TRBJ2-1 | NA | TRBD1 | TRBV28 | TGTGCCAGCAGGGGACAGGGGGCGGGATCCAATGAGCAGTTCTTC | CASRGQGAGSNEQFF
TRBJ2-2 | NA | TRBD2 | TRBV5-1 | TGCGCCAGCAGCTTTAGGCTAGCGGGAGGAGGCACCGGGGAGCTGTTTTTT | CASSFRLAGGGTGELFF
TRBJ2-7 | NA | TRBD2 | TRBV19 | TGTGCCAGTAGTAGGGGGACTAGCGAGACCTACGAGCAGTACTTC | CASSRGTSETYEQYF
TRBJ2-1 | NA | NA | TRBV3-1/TRBV3-2 | TGTGCCAGCAGCCGTCTTATCGGGCGGGGCTCCTACAATGAGCAGTTCTTC | CASSRLIGRGSYNEQFF
TRBJ1-6 | NA | NA | TRBV6-5 | TGTGCCAGCCGTTTCGGGGATTCACCCCTCCACTTT | CASRFGDSPLHF
TRBJ1-3 | NA | TRBD1 | TRBV7-8 | TGTGCCAGCCACCAGGGGGATACTGGAAACACCATATATTTT | CASHQGDTGNTIYF
TRBJ2-5 | NA | TRBD1 | TRBV28 | TGTGCCAGCAGTCCTTGGACAGGGGAAGAGACCCAGTACTTC | CASSPWTGEETQYF
TRBJ1-1 | many | NA | TRBV19 | TGTGCCAGTAGTATAGTCGGGCAGGGAGGCACTGAAGCTTTCTTT | CASSIVGQGGTEAFF
TRBJ1-4 | NA | TRBD1 | TRBV7-9 | TGTGCCAGCAGCCAGCGACAGGGTACGGATGAAAAACTGTTTTTT | CASSQRQGTDEKLFF
TRBJ1-6 | NA | NA | TRBV5-1 | TGCGCCAGCAGCTTGGGTGGGACAACGTATAATTCACCCCTCCACTTT | CASSLGGTTYNSPLHF
TRBJ2-7 | NA | TRBD1 | TRBV19 | TGTGCCAGTAGTATCCCGGACAGGGTTTTCCACGAGCAGTACTTC | CASSIPDRVFHEQYF
TRBJ2-5 | NA | NA | TRBV10-3 | TGTGCCACCCAACCGGGACAAGTAAGCCAAGAGACCCAGTACTTC | CATQPGQVSQETQYF
TRBJ1-5 | NA | TRBD1 | TRBV6-2/TRBV6-3 | TGTGCCAGCAGTTCGCCCAGGGGGGGCAATCAGCCCCAGCATTTT | CASSSPRGGNQPQHF